The 21 T cell receptor beta chains below come from one sample, sequenced in a study of beta chain features in type 1 diabetes. All of the isolated RNA was reverse transcribed, so expressed TCRB transcripts were sequenced. Repertoires were generated with immunoSEQ multiplex PCR, while TCRdb's copy carries only in-frame clones and drops some. The sample records approximately 330,000 clones, 8% to 13% being singletons. The specimen sequenced was naive CD4+ T cells from blood. The receptors here all came from a woman aged 30 to 39 in good health.

This sequence joins TRBV7-9 and TRBJ1-5, with 12 bases fitting TRBD1. This CDR3 is built from 18 residues. The junction had 9 bases not matched to a gene; V was cut back by 1 base and J by 5 bases. The V gene's germline CDR1 is SEHNR and CDR2 FQNEAQ (reference sequence). This CDR3 reads CASSLGTGQGALDQPQHF. CDR3 DNA: TGTGCCAGCAGCTTAGGTACGGGACAGGGGGCATTAGATCAGCCCCAGCATTTT.

The gene calls are TRBV9 and TRBJ2-6; 11 positions match TRBD1. CDR1 and CDR2 (germline): SGDLS, YYNGEE. The V gene end was trimmed by 3 bases and the J gene end by 6 bases; junction bases not matched to a gene: 8. This CDR3 has 17 amino acids. Here the CDR3 reads CASSGGQGGNEANVLTF. The DNA of the CDR3 is TGTGCCAGCAGCGGGGGACAGGGGGGTAACGAGGCCAACGTCCTGACTTTC. The full variable domain, rest sourced from reference TRBV9 and TRBJ2-6, is DSGVTQTPKHLITATGQRVTLRCSPRSGDLSVYWYQQSLDQGLQFLIQYYNGEERAKGNILERFSAQQFPDLHSELNLSSLELGDSALYFCASSGGQGGNEANVLTFGAGSRLTVL.

The chain employs TRBV30 and TRBJ2-1; D gene ambiguous. In germline, CDR1 is GTSNPN, CDR2 SVGIG (reference sequence). Trimming took 2 bases from V and 6 from J, leaving 5 bases between them. The CDR3 is 11 residues long. This CDR3 reads CAWSWSNEQFF. DNA for the CDR3: TGTGCCTGGAGTTGGAGCAATGAGCAGTTCTTC.

The rearrangement joins TRBV5-1 to TRBJ1-3; the D gene is possibly TRBD1 (6 bases). V lost 1 base, J lost 2 bases, and 13 bases lay in between. CDR1 and CDR2 (germline): SGHRS, YFSETQ. This CDR3 comprises 16 residues. Here the CDR3 reads CASSLSSRTAGNTIYF. In DNA, the CDR3 is TGCGCCAGCAGCTTGAGTAGTCGGACAGCTGGAAACACCATATATTTT.

With respect to this clone: Since the CDR3 does not end with the conserved phenylalanine or tryptophan, this likely comes from a read error. The DNA is left out, because the CDR3 cannot be placed on it with certainty; the CDR3 is given as TCRdb lists it. The V gene is TRBV27, the J gene TRBJ2-3; no check of the table's D call, TRBD1, against the DNA was made. Germline loops: CDR1 MNHEY, CDR2 SMNVEV (reference sequence). The CDR3 contains 12 residues when both ends are counted. CDR3 in amino acids: CASSDRDSQLKV.

This clone was detected a few times. V is TRBV5-1 and J is TRBJ1-4; 8 bases fit TRBD1. J was trimmed by 3 bases and V by 4 bases; bases with no gene match: 8. Germline V CDR1 and CDR2: SGHRS, YFSETQ. This CDR3 comprises 16 residues. CDR3: CASSLGQGGSNEKLFF. The CDR3 DNA reads TGCGCCAGCAGCCTCGGACAGGGCGGATCTAATGAAAAACTGTTTTTT.

The rearrangement joins TRBV9 to TRBJ2-5, with 7 bases identical to TRBD2. J was trimmed by 4 bases and V by 0 bases; bases with no gene match: 6. CDR1 and CDR2 from the germline V gene are SGDLS and YYNGEE. There are 15 residues in the CDR3. The CDR3 loop is CASSVGGGSTETQYF. In DNA, the CDR3 is TGTGCCAGCAGCGTAGGAGGCGGGAGCACAGAGACCCAGTACTTC.

This sequence joins TRBV5-4 and TRBJ1-2, with a weak D call TRBD1 (5 bases). CDR1 and CDR2 (germline): SGHNT, YYREEE (reference sequence). The CDR3 consists of 16 residues. Trimming shortened V by 4 bases and J by 3 bases, and 19 bases separated the two germline ends. The CDR3 DNA follows: TGTGCCAGCAGCAGCACCCGGGACGGGGGGGACTATGGCTACACCTTC. Its protein product is CASSSTRDGGDYGYTF.

The genes are TRBV15 and TRBJ1-1; D may be TRBD1 (5 bases). V was clipped by 5 bases and J by 1 base, with 17 bases between them. CDR3 length: 16 residues. Germline V gives CDR1 LNHNV, CDR2 YYDKDF (reference sequence). The CDR3, as DNA: TGTGCCACCAGCCAAGATAGACAGCGCAGGAACACTGAAGCTTTCTTT. This encodes CATSQDRQRRNTEAFF.

V is TRBV27 and J is TRBJ2-1, with TRBD2 matching 8 bases. CDR1 is MNHEY and CDR2 is SMNVEV in the germline V gene (reference sequence). This CDR3 spans 16 amino acids. The ends lost 2 bases at V and 2 bases at J; junction bases unmatched: 5. The CDR3 region has the DNA TGTGCCAGCAGTTTAAAAGGGACTAGAGCCTACAATGAGCAGTTCTTC. Translation: CASSLKGTRAYNEQFF.

This clone was observed a few times. This sequence joins TRBV4-2 and TRBJ2-3; the match to TRBD1 covers 9 bases. The CDR3 runs 16 residues. After removal of 4 bases from V and 2 bases from J, the junction contained 7 bases not matched to a gene. CDR1 LGHNA and CDR2 YNFKEQ come from the germline V gene. CDR3 protein: CASSPDRGISTDTQYF. The CDR3, as DNA: TGTGCCAGCAGCCCGGACAGGGGAATTTCCACAGATACGCAGTATTTT.

This clone was seen only a few times. The chain joins TRBV18 to TRBJ1-2, with D possibly matching TRBD1 (6 bases). CDR3 length: 16 amino acids. In germline, CDR1 is KGHSH, CDR2 LQKENI. Trimming left V 0 bases short and J 1 base short, with 12 bases between. CDR3 residues: CASSPPWGPLNYGYTF. The CDR3 nucleotides are TGTGCCAGCTCACCACCGTGGGGGCCGCTTAACTATGGCTACACCTTC.

This clone turned up a few times. This same CDR3 is encoded by further DNA sequences in the sample. The V and J genes are TRBV6-5 and TRBJ2-6, with unresolved D. Germline V gene lookup returns CDR1 MNHEY and CDR2 SVGAGI. V lost 6 bases, J lost 1 base, and 4 bases lay in between. The CDR3 consists of 13 residues. Here the CDR3 reads CASSRSGANVLTF. The CDR3 DNA reads TGTGCCAGCAGCCGTTCTGGGGCCAACGTCCTGACTTTC.

In its sample, this clone was seen a few times. J is TRBJ2-1 and V is TRBV7-9, with 9 bases that match TRBD1. In germline, CDR1 is SEHNR, CDR2 FQNEAQ (reference sequence). The CDR3 covers 15 residues. V lost 4 bases and J lost 7; bases outside the gene matches: 8. CDR3 in DNA: TGTGCCAGCAGCTCGCCCCAGACAGGGGGAAATGAGCAGTTCTTC. Residues: CASSSPQTGGNEQFF.

This clone was detected a few times. CDR3 in DNA: TGTGCCAGCAGTTTACCGGCGGGGATCCAAGAGACCCAGTACTTC. Protein product: CASSLPAGIQETQYF. The gene calls are TRBV28 and TRBJ2-5; TRBD2 might be the D (6 bases). Trimming stripped 2 bases from V and 1 base from J, with 11 bases between. The CDR3 has 15 residues. The germline V gene encodes CDR1 MDHEN and CDR2 SYDVKM.

This chain uses TRBV5-4 with TRBJ2-7; 10 nucleotides align to TRBD2. The CDR3 has 15 amino acids. V shed 4 bases, J shed 0 bases, and the junction held 4 bases outside the gene matches. CDR1 is SGHNT, CDR2 YYREEE, per germline (reference sequence). This CDR3 is CASSPSGGSSYEQYF. In DNA, the CDR3 is TGTGCCAGCAGCCCTAGCGGGGGCAGCTCCTACGAGCAGTACTTC.

This CDR3 is CASSQEAPGLAGLGETQYF. In nucleotides, the CDR3 is TGTGCCAGTAGTCAGGAGGCACCGGGACTAGCGGGACTCGGTGAGACCCAGTACTTC. V gene TRBV19 combines with J gene TRBJ2-5; TRBD2 agrees at 13 bases. In germline, CDR1 is LNHDA, CDR2 SQIVND (reference sequence). The ends lost 5 bases at V and 5 bases at J; junction bases unmatched: 17. The CDR3 spans 19 residues.

V usage is TRBV19 and J usage is TRBJ2-5; TRBD1 is a possible D gene (6 bases). Germline loops: CDR1 LNHDA, CDR2 SQIVND (reference sequence). CDR3 size: 15 residues. V was shortened by 3 bases and J by 5 bases, with 16 bases between the two germline ends. The CDR3 sequence is CASSISQGGRETQYF. The CDR3 region has the DNA TGTGCCAGTAGTATTTCACAGGGTGGCAGGGAGACCCAGTACTTC.

J is TRBJ2-2 and V is TRBV2; the match to TRBD2 covers 7 bases. Germline V CDR1 and CDR2: SNHLY, FYNNEI. The CDR3 totals 14 residues. Germline trimming cut 6 bases from V and 6 bases from J; bases unmatched to any gene: 7. CDR3 amino acids: CASRGGSVPGELFF. CDR3 in DNA: TGTGCCAGCAGGGGCGGGAGTGTTCCCGGGGAGCTGTTTTTT.

This rearrangement joins TRBV15 to TRBJ2-5, with TRBD2 identical over 7 bases. The J call may be mistaken, given a closer DNA end match to TRBJ2-7. This CDR3 region has 13 residues. CDR1 and CDR2 (germline): LNHNV, YYDKDF (reference sequence). The CDR3, as DNA: TGTGCCACCAGCAGAGCACTAGCGCACGAGCAGTACTTC. Translating it yields CATSRALAHEQYF.

Comment on this clone: This specimen includes other DNA sequences encoding the same CDR3. This sequence joins TRBV9 and TRBJ2-7, with 8 nucleotides matching TRBD1. This CDR3 has 14 amino acids. J was trimmed by 2 bases and V by 0 bases; bases with no gene match: 1. CDR1 SGDLS and CDR2 YYNGEE come from the germline V gene. The CDR3 coding sequence is TGTGCCAGCAGCGTAGGGACAGGGACCTACGAGCAGTACTTC. Protein product: CASSVGTGTYEQYF.